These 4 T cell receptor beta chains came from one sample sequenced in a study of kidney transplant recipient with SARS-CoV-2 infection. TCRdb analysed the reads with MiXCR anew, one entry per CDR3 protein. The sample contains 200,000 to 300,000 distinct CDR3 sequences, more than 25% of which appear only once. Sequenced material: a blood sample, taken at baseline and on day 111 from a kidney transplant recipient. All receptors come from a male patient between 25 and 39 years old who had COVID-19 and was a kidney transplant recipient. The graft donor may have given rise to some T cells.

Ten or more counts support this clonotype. The CDR3 loop reads CASSYRFDLGKTYGYTF. In DNA, the CDR3 is TGTGCCAGCAGCTATCGTTTCGATCTCGGAAAGACCTATGGCTACACCTTC. The V call is TRBV11-3, the J call TRBJ1-2, with D unresolved. V was clipped by 4 bases and J by 4 bases, with 22 bases between them. The CDR3 extends over 17 amino acids. Germline V CDR1 and CDR2: SGHNT, YENEEA. Variable domain in full (rest from reference TRBV11-3 and TRBJ1-2): EAGVVQSPRYKIIEKKQPVAFWCNPISGHNTLYWYLQNLGQGPELLIRYENEEAVDDSQLPKDRFSAERLKGVDSTLKIQPAELGDSAVYLCASSYRFDLGKTYGYTFGSGTRLTVV.

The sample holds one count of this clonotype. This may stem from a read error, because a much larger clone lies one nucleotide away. CDR3: CASPDTREVYGYTF. The CDR3 bases are TGTGCCAGCCCAGATACAAGGGAGGTCTATGGCTACACCTTC. The V gene is TRBV18, the J gene TRBJ1-2; D is unresolved. The germline V gene encodes CDR1 KGHSH and CDR2 LQKENI. CDR3 size: 14 residues. V lost 8 bases and J 4 bases, leaving 17 bases between the germline ends.

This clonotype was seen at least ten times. The CDR3 DNA reads as TGTGCCAGCAGCTTACCAACAACAAGCAGAAAGACCTATGGCTACACCTTC. The encoded protein is CASSLPTTSRKTYGYTF. The J gene is TRBJ1-2, the V gene TRBV11-2; D is uncertain. V lost 2 bases to trimming and J lost 4 bases, with 20 bases between them. Germline CDR1 and CDR2: SGHAT and FQNNGV. The CDR3 length is 17 residues.

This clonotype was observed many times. The CDR3 DNA follows: TGTGCCAGCTCACTTTCGTTAGCGGGCACAGATACGCAGTATTTT. Encoded protein: CASSLSLAGTDTQYF. V is TRBV28 and J is TRBJ2-3; D perhaps matches TRBD2 (6 bases). Trimming took off 8 bases at V and 1 base at J, with 16 bases between the two ends. The CDR3 has 15 amino acids. The germline CDR1 and CDR2 sequences are MDHEN and SYDVKM.